These 10 T cell receptor beta chains were all obtained from the same sample, sequenced in a study of radiotherapy plus CTLA-4 blockade in lung cancer. Clones were read by immunoSEQ multiplex PCR, and TCRdb kept only the in-frame ones, dropping some. The sample yields around 30,000 clones, roughly 70% seen once. Here the sequenced sample was peripheral blood, taken from a patient treated with radiotherapy plus ipilimumab. Every receptor here comes from a human donor with non-small cell lung cancer whose response to radiotherapy plus ipilimumab could not be evaluated.

The chain has TRBV27 and TRBJ2-7, with 7 bases fitting TRBD2. V gave up 9 bases and J gave up 0 bases; unmatched junction bases: 14. CDR3 length: 16 residues. From germline, CDR1 is MNHEY and CDR2 SMNVEV (reference sequence). The CDR3 region is CASSPTLASSSYEQYF. For the CDR3, the DNA is TGTGCCAGTTCCCCAACACTAGCGTCTAGCTCCTACGAGCAGTACTTC.

The gene calls are TRBV5-5 and TRBJ2-7; 13 nucleotides match TRBD2. Looked up from germline, CDR1 is SGHKS and CDR2 is YYEKEE (reference sequence). The CDR3 runs to 17 residues. The junction had 7 bases not matched to a gene; V was cut back by 4 bases and J by 0 bases. The CDR3 loop is CASSLGTSGTYSYEQYF. DNA for the CDR3: TGTGCCAGCAGCCTAGGGACTAGCGGGACCTACTCCTACGAGCAGTACTTC.

The chain combines TRBV4-1 with TRBJ1-1; unclear D gene. V was cut by 0 bases and J by 5 bases, with 7 bases left in between. Germline V gene data show CDR1 as MGHRA and CDR2 as YSYEKL. The length of the CDR3 is 13 residues. The CDR3 DNA sequence: TGCGCCAGCAGCCAAGACCGGGGAACTGAAGCTTTCTTT. Its protein is CASSQDRGTEAFF.

The chain carries TRBV6-1 and TRBJ2-7; D unclear. V dropped 9 bases and J dropped 4 bases, with 19 bases sitting between them. The CDR3 has 14 residues. Germline CDR1 and CDR2: MNHNS and SASEGT. The DNA for the CDR3 is TGTGCCAGTAAAGAGGCACTCCAAACGTACGAGCAGTACTTC. Translation: CASKEALQTYEQYF.

V and J are TRBV19 and TRBJ2-2, with D perhaps TRBD1 (5 bases). This CDR3 region has 16 residues. The germline V gene has CDR1 LNHDA and CDR2 SQIVND (reference sequence). V gave up 6 bases and J gave up 1 base, with 15 bases separating them. The CDR3 is CASRGQGNLNTGELFF. CDR3 sequence (DNA): TGTGCCAGTAGGGGGCAGGGCAACCTGAACACCGGGGAGCTGTTTTTT. Using reference TRBV19 and TRBJ2-2 for the parts outside the CDR3, the full variable domain is DGGITQSPKYLFRKEGQNVTLSCEQNLNHDAMYWYRQDPGQGLRLIYYSQIVNDFQKGDIAEGYSVSREKKESFPLTVTSAQKNPTAFYLCASRGQGNLNTGELFFGEGSRLTVL.

This clone was observed a handful of times. This sequence joins TRBV14 and TRBJ1-1; 9 bases are a match to TRBD1. This CDR3 spans 16 amino acids. Looked up from germline, CDR1 is SGHDN and CDR2 is FVKESK. V lost 5 bases, J lost 0 bases, and 7 bases stayed unmatched. The CDR3 region has the DNA TGTGCCAGCAGCGCCACGGGACAGGGTATGAACACTGAAGCTTTCTTT. Its translation: CASSATGQGMNTEAFF.

The chain has TRBV7-2 and TRBJ2-5; 7 bases map to TRBD1. CDR1 and CDR2 from the germline V gene are SGHTA and FQGNSA. Losses at the gene ends were 2 bases for V and 2 bases for J; bases not matched to a gene: 5. The CDR3 is made up of 15 amino acids. Here the CDR3 DNA reads TGTGCCAGCAGCTTATTGTGGGGACAGCAAGAGACCCAGTACTTC. As protein: CASSLLWGQQETQYF.

The J gene is TRBJ2-7, the V gene TRBV6-5; 8 nucleotides match TRBD1. The germline CDR1 and CDR2 sequences are MNHEY and SVGAGI. This CDR3 is 14 amino acids long. Unmatched junction bases numbered 12, after V lost 10 bases and J lost 4 bases. CDR3 region: CATRGQGAIYEQYF. The CDR3 DNA reads TGTGCCACCCGAGGGCAGGGGGCGATTTACGAGCAGTACTTC.

The rearrangement links TRBV12-5 to TRBJ2-3, with 8 positions matching TRBD1. The ends lost 3 bases at V and 2 bases at J; junction bases unmatched: 10. There are 17 residues in the CDR3. From germline, CDR1 is LGHNT and CDR2 FRNRAP. DNA of the CDR3: TGTGCTAGTGGTTTTGCGGACAGGGCTTTTCACACAGATACGCAGTATTTT. Its translation is CASGFADRAFHTDTQYF.

V usage is TRBV18 and J usage is TRBJ2-6; D is unclear. Trimming took off 0 bases at V and 4 bases at J, with 19 bases between the two ends. The length of the CDR3 is 19 residues. Germline V CDR1 and CDR2: KGHSH, LQKENI. The CDR3 loop is CASSPPNPGRRTGANVLTF. CDR3 nucleotide sequence: TGTGCCAGCTCACCACCGAACCCAGGAAGGCGTACGGGGGCCAACGTCCTGACTTTC. Drawing the rest from reference TRBV18 and TRBJ2-6, the complete variable domain is NAGVMQNPRHLVRRRGQEARLRCSPMKGHSHVYWYRQLPEEGLKFMVYLQKENIIDESGMPKERFSAEFPKEGPSILRIQQVVRGDSAAYFCASSPPNPGRRTGANVLTFGAGSRLTVL.